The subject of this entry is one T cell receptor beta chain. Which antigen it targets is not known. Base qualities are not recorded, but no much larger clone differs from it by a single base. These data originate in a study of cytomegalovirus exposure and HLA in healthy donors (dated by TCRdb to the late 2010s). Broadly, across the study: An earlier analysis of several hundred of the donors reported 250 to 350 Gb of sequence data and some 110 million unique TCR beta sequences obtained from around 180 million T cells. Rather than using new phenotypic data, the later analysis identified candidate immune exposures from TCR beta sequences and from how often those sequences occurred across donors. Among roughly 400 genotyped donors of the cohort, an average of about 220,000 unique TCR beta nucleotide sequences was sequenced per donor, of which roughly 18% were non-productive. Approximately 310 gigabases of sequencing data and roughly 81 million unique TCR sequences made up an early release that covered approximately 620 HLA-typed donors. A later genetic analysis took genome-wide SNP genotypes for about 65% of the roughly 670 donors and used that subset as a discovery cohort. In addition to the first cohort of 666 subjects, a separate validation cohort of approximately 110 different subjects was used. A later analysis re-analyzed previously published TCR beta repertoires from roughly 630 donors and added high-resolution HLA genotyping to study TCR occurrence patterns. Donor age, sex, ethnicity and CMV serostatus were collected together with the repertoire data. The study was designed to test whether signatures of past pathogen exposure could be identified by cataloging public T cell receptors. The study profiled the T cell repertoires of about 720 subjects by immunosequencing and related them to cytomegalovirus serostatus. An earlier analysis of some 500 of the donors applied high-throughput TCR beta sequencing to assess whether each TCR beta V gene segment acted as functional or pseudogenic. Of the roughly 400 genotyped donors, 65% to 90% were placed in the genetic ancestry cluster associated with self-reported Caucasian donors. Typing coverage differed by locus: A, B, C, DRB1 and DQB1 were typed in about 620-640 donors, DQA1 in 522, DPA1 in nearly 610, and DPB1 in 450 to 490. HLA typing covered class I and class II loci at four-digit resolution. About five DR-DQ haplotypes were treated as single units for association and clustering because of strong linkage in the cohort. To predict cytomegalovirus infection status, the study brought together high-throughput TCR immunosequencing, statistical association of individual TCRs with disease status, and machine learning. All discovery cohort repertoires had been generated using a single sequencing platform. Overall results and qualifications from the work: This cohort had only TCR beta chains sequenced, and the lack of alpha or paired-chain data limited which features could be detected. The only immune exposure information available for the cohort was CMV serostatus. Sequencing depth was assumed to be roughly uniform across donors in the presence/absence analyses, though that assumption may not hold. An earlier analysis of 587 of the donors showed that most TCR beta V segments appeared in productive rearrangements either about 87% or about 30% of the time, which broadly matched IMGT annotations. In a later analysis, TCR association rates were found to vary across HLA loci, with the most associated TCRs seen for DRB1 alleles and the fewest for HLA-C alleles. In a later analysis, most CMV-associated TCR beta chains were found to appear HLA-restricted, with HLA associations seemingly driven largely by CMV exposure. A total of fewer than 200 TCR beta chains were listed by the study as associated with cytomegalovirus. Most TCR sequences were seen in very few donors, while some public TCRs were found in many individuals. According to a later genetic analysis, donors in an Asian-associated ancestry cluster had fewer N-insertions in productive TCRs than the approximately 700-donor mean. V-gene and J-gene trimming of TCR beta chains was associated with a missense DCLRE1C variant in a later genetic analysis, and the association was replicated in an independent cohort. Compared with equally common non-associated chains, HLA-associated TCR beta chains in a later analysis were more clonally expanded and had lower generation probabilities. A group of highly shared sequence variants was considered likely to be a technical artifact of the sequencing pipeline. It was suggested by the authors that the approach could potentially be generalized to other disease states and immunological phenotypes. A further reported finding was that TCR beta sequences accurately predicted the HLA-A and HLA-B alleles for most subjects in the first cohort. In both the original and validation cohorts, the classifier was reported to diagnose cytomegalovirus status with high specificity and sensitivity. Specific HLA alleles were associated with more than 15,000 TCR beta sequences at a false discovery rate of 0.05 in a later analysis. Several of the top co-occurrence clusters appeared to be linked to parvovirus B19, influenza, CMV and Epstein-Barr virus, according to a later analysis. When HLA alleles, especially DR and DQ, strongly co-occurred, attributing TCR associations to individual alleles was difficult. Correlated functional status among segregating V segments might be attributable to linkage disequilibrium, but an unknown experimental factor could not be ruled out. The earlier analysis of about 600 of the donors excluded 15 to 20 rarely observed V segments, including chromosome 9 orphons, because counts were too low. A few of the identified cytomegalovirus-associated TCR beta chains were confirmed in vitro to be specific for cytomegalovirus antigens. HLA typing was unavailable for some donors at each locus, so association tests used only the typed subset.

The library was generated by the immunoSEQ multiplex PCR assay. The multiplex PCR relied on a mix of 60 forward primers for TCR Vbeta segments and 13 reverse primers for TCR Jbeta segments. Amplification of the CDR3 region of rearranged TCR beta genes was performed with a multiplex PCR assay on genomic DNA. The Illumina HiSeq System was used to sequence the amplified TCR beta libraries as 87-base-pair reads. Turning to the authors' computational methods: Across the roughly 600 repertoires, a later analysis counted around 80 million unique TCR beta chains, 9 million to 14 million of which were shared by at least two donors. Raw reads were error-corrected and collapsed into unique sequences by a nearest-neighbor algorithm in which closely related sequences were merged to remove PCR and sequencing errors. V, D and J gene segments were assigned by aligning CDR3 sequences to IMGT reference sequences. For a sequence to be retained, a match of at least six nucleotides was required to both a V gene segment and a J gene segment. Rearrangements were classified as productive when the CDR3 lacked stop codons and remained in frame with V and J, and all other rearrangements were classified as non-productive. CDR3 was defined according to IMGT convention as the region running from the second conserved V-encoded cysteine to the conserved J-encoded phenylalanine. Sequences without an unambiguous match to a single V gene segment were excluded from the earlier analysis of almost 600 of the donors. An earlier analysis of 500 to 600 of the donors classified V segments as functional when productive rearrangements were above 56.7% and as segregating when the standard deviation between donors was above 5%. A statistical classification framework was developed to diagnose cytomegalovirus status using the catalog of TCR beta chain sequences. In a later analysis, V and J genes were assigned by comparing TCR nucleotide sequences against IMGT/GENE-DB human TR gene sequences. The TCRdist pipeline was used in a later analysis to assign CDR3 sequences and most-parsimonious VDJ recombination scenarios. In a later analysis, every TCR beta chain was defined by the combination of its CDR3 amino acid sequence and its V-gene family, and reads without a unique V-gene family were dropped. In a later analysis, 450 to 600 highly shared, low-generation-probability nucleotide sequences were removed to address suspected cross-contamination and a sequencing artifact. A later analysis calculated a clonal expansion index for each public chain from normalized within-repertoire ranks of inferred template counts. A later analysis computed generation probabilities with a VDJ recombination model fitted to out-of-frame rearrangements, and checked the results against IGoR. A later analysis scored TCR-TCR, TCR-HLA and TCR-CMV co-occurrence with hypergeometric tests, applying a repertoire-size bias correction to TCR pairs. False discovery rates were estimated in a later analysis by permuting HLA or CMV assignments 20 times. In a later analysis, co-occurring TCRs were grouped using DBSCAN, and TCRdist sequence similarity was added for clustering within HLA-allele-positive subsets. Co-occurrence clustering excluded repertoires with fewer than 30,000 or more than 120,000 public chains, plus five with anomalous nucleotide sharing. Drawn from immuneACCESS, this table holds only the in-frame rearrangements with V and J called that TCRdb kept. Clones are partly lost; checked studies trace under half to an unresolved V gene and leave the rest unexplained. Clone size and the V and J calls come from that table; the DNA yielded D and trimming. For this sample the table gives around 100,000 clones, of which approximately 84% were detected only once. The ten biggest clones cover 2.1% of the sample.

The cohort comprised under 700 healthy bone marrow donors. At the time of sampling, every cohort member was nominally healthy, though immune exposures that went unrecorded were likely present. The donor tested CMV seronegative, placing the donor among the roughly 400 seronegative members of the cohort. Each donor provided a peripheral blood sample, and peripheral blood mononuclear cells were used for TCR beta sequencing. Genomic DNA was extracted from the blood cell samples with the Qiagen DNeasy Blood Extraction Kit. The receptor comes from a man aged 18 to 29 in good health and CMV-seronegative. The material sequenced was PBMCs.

Here the CDR3 is given as CASSPRDRQNQPQHF. The nucleotide sequence reads as follows: TGTGCCAGCAGTCCTAGGGACAGACAGAATCAGCCCCAGCATTTT. Recombination connected TRBV27 to TRBJ1-5, with 7 bases matching TRBD1. The germline V gene (reference sequence) supplies CDR1 MNHEY and CDR2 SMNVEV. Including the terminal cysteine and phenylalanine, the CDR3 comprises 15 residues. The CDR3 DNA has 45 bases and is translated from base 1. Trimming accounts for 5 bases at V and 4 bases at J, while the number of junction bases matched to no gene is 8.